This TCR beta chain emerged from a study of T cells after yellow fever vaccination. Study-wide context: Fractions of limited cellularity were prepared by means of SMART-Seq v4 Ultra Low Input.

The CDR3 runs to 15 residues. Trimming took 7 bases from V and 0 from J, leaving 14 bases between them. The germline gives CDR1 LGHNA, CDR2 YNFKEQ. In TCRdb, the 5' RACE reads were re-called with MiXCR into one record per CDR3 protein. The sample records about 400,000 distinct CDR3 sequences, around a tenth being singletons. This sequence joins TRBV4-2 and TRBJ2-3; no reliable D call. Sequencing was performed on PBMCs, taken on the day of the first yellow fever vaccination. The source of this sequence is a man younger than 35 who received the YFV17D yellow fever vaccine. This CDR3 is CASTPQFSSTDTQYF. The CDR3 DNA sequence: TGTGCCAGCACCCCCCAGTTCTCTAGCACAGATACGCAGTATTTT.